What follows are 31 T cell receptor beta chains derived from one specimen sequenced in a study of blood T cell repertoires in COVID-19. The method was immunoSEQ multiplex PCR; TCRdb's version includes in-frame clones alone and lacks a portion of them. The table has around 400,000 clones, 88% seen once. Sequencing was done on a sample of PBMCs or T cells enriched from blood (not recorded which). These receptors were obtained from a woman aged 18-35 years who had been exposed to COVID-19.

This clone was observed a handful of times. The V gene is TRBV7-2, the J gene TRBJ1-4, with a weak D call TRBD1 (6 bases). The germline V gene encodes CDR1 SGHTA and CDR2 FQGNSA. The V end was cut by 2 bases, the J end by 8 bases, with 12 bases between. The CDR3 runs to 14 residues. CDR3 DNA sequence: TGTGCCAGCAGCTTACAGGGGCTGGGGGAAAAACTGTTTTTT. It specifies CASSLQGLGEKLFF.

The chain combines TRBV9 with TRBJ1-2; D is unclear. Germline V lookup: CDR1 SGDLS, CDR2 YYNGEE. The CDR3 length is 16 residues. V was cut by 0 bases and J by 0 bases, with 12 bases left in between. CDR3 sequence (DNA): TGTGCCAGCAGCGTAGCATCAACGGTAGCTAACTATGGCTACACCTTC. This gives the protein CASSVASTVANYGYTF.

V is TRBV4-1 and J is TRBJ1-4; D ambiguous. The CDR3 is 15 residues long. Trimming pared 0 bases from V and 7 bases from J, leaving 12 bases between. CDR1 and CDR2 (germline): MGHRA, YSYEKL. CDR3 protein: CASSQDKRKAEKLFF. CDR3 sequence (DNA): TGCGCCAGCAGCCAAGATAAGCGGAAGGCTGAAAAACTGTTTTTT.

The V and J genes are TRBV3-1 (or the pseudogene TRBV3-2) and TRBJ1-6; 7 bases fit TRBD1. After removal of 4 bases from V and 7 bases from J, the junction contained 16 bases not matched to a gene. This CDR3 has 18 residues. Germline CDR1 LGHDT, CDR2 YNNKEL (reference sequence). The CDR3 is CASSRRTGGQSGNSPLHF. In nucleotides, the CDR3 is TGTGCCAGCAGCCGACGGACAGGAGGTCAAAGTGGGAATTCACCCCTCCACTTT.

This chain links TRBV7-2 with TRBJ2-1; 10 bases agree with TRBD2. Germline assignment: CDR1 SGHTA and CDR2 FQGNSA. The CDR3 totals 16 residues. V shed 3 bases and J 8 bases; nucleotides not matched to a gene: 10. The CDR3 reads CASSFPAGGQVDEQFF. The CDR3 nucleotides read TGTGCCAGCAGCTTCCCAGCGGGGGGGCAGGTAGATGAGCAGTTCTTC.

This sequence joins TRBV2 and TRBJ2-2, with 9 nucleotides matching TRBD2. V trimming: 6 bases; J trimming: 7 bases; junction bases outside the gene matches: 15. The CDR3 runs to 17 residues. Germline V gene sequence: CDR1 SNHLY, CDR2 FYNNEI. The CDR3 bases are TGTGCCAGCAGGGGACTAGCCGAAAAAAATCGGGGCGGGGAGCTGTTTTTT. Amino acid sequence: CASRGLAEKNRGGELFF.

V gene TRBV24-1 combines with J gene TRBJ2-7; 7 bases agree with TRBD1. Trimming removed 9 bases from V and 7 bases from J; junction bases left unmatched: 5. Looked up from germline, CDR1 is KGHDR and CDR2 is SFDVKD. This CDR3 is 11 amino acids long. The CDR3 region is CATGTAFEQYF. In DNA, the CDR3 is TGTGCCACCGGGACAGCCTTTGAGCAGTACTTC.

The V call is TRBV4-1, the J call TRBJ2-2, with D hard to call. Germline V gives CDR1 MGHRA, CDR2 YSYEKL. The CDR3 totals 15 residues. Trimming pared 2 bases from V and 5 bases from J, leaving 12 bases between. CDR3 DNA sequence: TGCGCCAGCAGCCAACCGACGGGTAGGACCGGGGAGCTGTTTTTT. Residues: CASSQPTGRTGELFF.

On this clone itself: This same CDR3 is encoded by further DNA sequences in the sample. The CDR3 DNA follows: TGTGCCAGCCGGGACAGGGTTACCGAGCAGTACTTC. Protein: CASRDRVTEQYF. This chain joins TRBV28 and TRBJ2-7; 9 bases align to TRBD1. The CDR3 extends over 12 amino acids. Losses at the gene ends were 8 bases for V and 6 bases for J; bases not matched to a gene: 5. CDR1 and CDR2 from the germline V gene are MDHEN and SYDVKM.

The genes are TRBV21-1 and TRBJ1-6. TRBV21-1 is listed as a pseudogene. The CDR3 is made up of 22 amino acids. DNA for the CDR3: TGTGCCAGCAGCAAAAATCGAGGGCCGTACTTTTTCTTAGTGGGGTATAATTCACCCCTCCACTTT. It codes for CASSKNRGPYFFLVGYNSPLHF.

The J gene is TRBJ2-7, the V gene TRBV4-3; D might be TRBD1 (5 bases). Trimming stripped 5 bases from V and 4 bases from J, with 15 bases between. The CDR3 is 14 amino acids. CDR1 is LGHNA and CDR2 is YSLEER in the germline V gene. The CDR3 sequence: CASSSGPKGYEQYF. For the CDR3, the DNA is TGCGCCAGCAGCTCGGGCCCGAAGGGGTACGAGCAGTACTTC.

Regarding this clone: The identical CDR3 is also encoded by other nucleotide sequences in the sample. The V gene is TRBV29-1, the J gene TRBJ2-7; a possible D gene is TRBD1 (5 bases). This CDR3 contains 11 residues. V dropped 7 bases and J dropped 0 bases, with 7 bases sitting between them. Germline V CDR1 and CDR2: SQVTM, ANQGSEA. CDR3 protein: CSATGSYEQYF. The CDR3 DNA is TGCAGCGCTACAGGCTCCTACGAGCAGTACTTC.

V gene TRBV4-2 combines with J gene TRBJ2-7; TRBD1 aligns across 9 bases. The CDR3 runs to 14 residues. Germline CDR1 LGHNA, CDR2 YNFKEQ. Germline trimming cut 4 bases from V and 3 bases from J; bases unmatched to any gene: 4. CDR3 in amino acids: CASSPGQGNYEQYF. DNA for the CDR3: TGTGCCAGCAGCCCCGGACAGGGGAACTACGAGCAGTACTTC.

This clone turned up a few times. This chain links TRBV4-1 with TRBJ2-7; possible D gene TRBD1, 6 bases. Germline lookup yields CDR1 MGHRA and CDR2 YSYEKL. The V and J ends lost 5 bases and 2 bases respectively, with 10 bases between them. The CDR3 loop spans 13 amino acids. DNA of the CDR3: TGCGCCAGCAGCTACAGGGACACCTACGAGCAGTACTTC. Translating it yields CASSYRDTYEQYF.

V is TRBV28 and J is TRBJ1-2; possibly TRBD1 for D (5 bases). The CDR3 has 12 residues. V was pared by 5 bases and J by 7 bases, with 11 bases between. Germline lookup yields CDR1 MDHEN and CDR2 SYDVKM. The CDR3 DNA sequence: TGTGCCAGCAGTGTCGGGGGGGTTGGCTACACCTTC. Translating it yields CASSVGGVGYTF.

The chain employs TRBV5-1 and TRBJ2-5; 8 nucleotides align to TRBD2. V was pared by 3 bases and J by 1 base, with 5 bases of the junction left unmatched. In germline, CDR1 is SGHRS, CDR2 YFSETQ. The CDR3 is 15 residues long. The CDR3 reads CASSWGTRGQETQYF. CDR3 DNA sequence: TGCGCCAGCAGCTGGGGGACTAGGGGCCAAGAGACCCAGTACTTC.

This clone was seen a few times. The rearrangement links TRBV4-1 to TRBJ1-1, with D tentatively TRBD1 (6 bases). Germline CDR1 MGHRA, CDR2 YSYEKL. V shed 2 bases and J shed 3 bases, with 10 bases lying between them. The CDR3 spans 14 residues. CDR3: CASSQRQDYTEAFF. Written as DNA, the CDR3 is TGCGCCAGCAGCCAAAGACAGGACTACACTGAAGCTTTCTTT.

The chain has TRBV11-2 and TRBJ2-3, with a tentative D call TRBD2 (5 bases). The CDR3 has 15 amino acids. Trimming took 2 bases from V and 2 from J, leaving 11 bases between them. CDR1 is SGHAT, CDR2 FQNNGV, per germline. The CDR3 DNA reads TGTGCCAGCAGCTTATTGATTAGCGTCACAGATACGCAGTATTTT. This encodes CASSLLISVTDTQYF.

V gene TRBV15 combines with J gene TRBJ2-1; TRBD1 might be the D (5 bases). This CDR3 is built from 16 residues. The germline V and J ends were trimmed by 5 bases and 9 bases, with 23 bases remaining between them. CDR1 is LNHNV, CDR2 YYDKDF, per germline (reference sequence). The CDR3 DNA is TGTGCCACCAGCCAACTTGGGGCATCCGCCTACGGTGAGCAGTTCTTC. Encoded protein: CATSQLGASAYGEQFF.

The rearrangement links TRBV4-1 to TRBJ1-6; D not resolved. The CDR3 runs 17 residues. The V and J ends lost 0 bases and 0 bases respectively, with 9 bases between them. Germline V gene sequence: CDR1 MGHRA, CDR2 YSYEKL. The CDR3 sequence: CASSQEDFSSYNSPLHF. The CDR3 region has the DNA TGCGCCAGCAGCCAAGAGGACTTCAGCTCCTATAATTCACCCCTCCACTTT.

The rearrangement links TRBV9 to TRBJ2-2; D is possibly TRBD1 (5 bases). Germline loops: CDR1 SGDLS, CDR2 YYNGEE. CDR3 length: 16 amino acids. V lost 3 bases and J 0 bases, leaving 12 bases between the germline ends. CDR3 coding DNA: TGTGCCAGCAGCGCCCTAGGGGTAACGAACACCGGGGAGCTGTTTTTT. Translating gives CASSALGVTNTGELFF.

V gene TRBV7-9 combines with J gene TRBJ1-2; a possible D gene is TRBD1 (6 bases). The germline gives CDR1 SEHNR, CDR2 FQNEAQ (reference sequence). The germline V and J ends were trimmed by 10 bases and 2 bases, with 14 bases remaining between them. The CDR3 contains 13 residues. CDR3 loop: CATESDRNYGYTF. DNA for the CDR3: TGTGCCACCGAATCGGACAGAAACTATGGCTACACCTTC.

CDR3 region: CASIEDYAPPGLLHYEQYF. For the CDR3, the DNA is TGTGCCAGCATCGAGGATTATGCGCCGCCGGGACTACTCCACTACGAGCAGTACTTC. This chain connects TRBV2 to TRBJ2-7; 7 bases match TRBD2. V lost 7 bases to trimming and J lost 3 bases; unmatched junction nucleotides: 24. Germline CDR1 is SNHLY and CDR2 is FYNNEI. The CDR3 has 19 amino acids.

The chain is built from TRBV5-1 and TRBJ2-7, with D possibly being TRBD1 (6 bases). The V gene's germline CDR1 is SGHRS and CDR2 YFSETQ. The V end was cut by 0 bases, the J end by 3 bases, with 13 bases between. The CDR3 loop spans 15 amino acids. As DNA, the CDR3 is TGCGCCAGCAGCTTGGATAGGCAGGGGAACTACGAGCAGTACTTC. It specifies CASSLDRQGNYEQYF.

The chain links TRBV28 to TRBJ2-7, with TRBD2 identical over 8 bases. CDR3 length: 14 residues. Germline CDR1 MDHEN, CDR2 SYDVKM. V lost 7 bases and J lost 2; bases outside the gene matches: 7. The chain's CDR3 is CASNPLADAYEQYF. The CDR3 DNA reads TGTGCCAGCAACCCACTAGCGGACGCCTACGAGCAGTACTTC.

The rearrangement links TRBV6-2 or TRBV6-3 to TRBJ2-5; 11 bases align to TRBD2. CDR1 is MNHEY, CDR2 SVGEGT, per germline. The length of the CDR3 is 17 residues. V was clipped by 4 bases and J by 2 bases; unmatched bases: 9. In nucleotides, the CDR3 is TGTGCCAGCAGTTCCCCCCTAGCGGGGGGACCGCAAGAGACCCAGTACTTC. It yields the protein CASSSPLAGGPQETQYF.

This chain links TRBV29-1 with TRBJ2-7; maybe TRBD1 (5 bases). CDR1 SQVTM and CDR2 ANQGSEA come from the germline V gene. Trimming took 4 bases from V and 0 from J, leaving 7 bases between them. The CDR3 extends over 12 amino acids. The CDR3 loop is CSVGQTSYEQYF. The CDR3 DNA follows: TGCAGCGTTGGACAGACCTCCTACGAGCAGTACTTC.

This chain connects TRBV11-2 to TRBJ1-5, with TRBD1 as a possible D gene (6 bases). CDR1 SGHAT and CDR2 FQNNGV come from the germline V gene. Trimming removed 1 base from V and 2 bases from J, with 6 bases in between. The CDR3 contains 14 residues. The CDR3 DNA is TGTGCCAGCAGCTTAGCAGGGGGCAATCAGCCCCAGCATTTT. It yields the protein CASSLAGGNQPQHF.

The rearrangement links TRBV28 to TRBJ2-1, with D unresolved. V lost 3 bases to trimming and J lost 1 base, with 13 bases between them. The CDR3 is 16 residues long. Germline CDR1 MDHEN, CDR2 SYDVKM. The CDR3 here is CASSFLGQISYNEQFF. For the CDR3, the DNA is TGTGCCAGCAGTTTCTTGGGCCAGATATCCTACAATGAGCAGTTCTTC.

J is TRBJ2-2 and V is TRBV29-1; D may be TRBD1 (6 bases). There are 15 residues in the CDR3. Germline loops: CDR1 SQVTM, CDR2 ANQGSEA. Trimming stripped 7 bases from V and 3 bases from J, with 18 bases between. CDR3 residues: CSAQGSPGDTGELFF. DNA of the CDR3: TGCAGCGCGCAGGGGTCCCCCGGGGACACCGGGGAGCTGTTTTTT.

The chain carries TRBV9 and TRBJ2-1; no definite D call. The CDR3 spans 15 residues. V dropped 0 bases and J dropped 3 bases, with 10 bases sitting between them. Germline V gene lookup returns CDR1 SGDLS and CDR2 YYNGEE. The CDR3 loop is CASSVAESLYNEQFF. Here the CDR3 DNA reads TGTGCCAGCAGCGTAGCTGAGAGCCTCTACAATGAGCAGTTCTTC.